These 2 T cell receptor beta chains originate from one sample sequenced in a study of T cells in Graves' hyperthyroidism and ophthalmopathy. RNA transcripts yielded amplified TCR beta CDR3 regions. First-round RT-PCR targeting the TCR CDR3 was performed with the HTBI primer set. TCRdb re-called the multiplex PCR reads through MiXCR, storing one row per CDR3 protein. This sample has over 350,000 distinct CDR3 sequences, with 11% to 15% found just once. The sample consisted of blood. All receptors derive from a man between 45 and 60 years old with Graves' ophthalmopathy.

This clonotype was seen at least ten times. The chain links TRBV7-6 to TRBJ2-3; 7 nucleotides line up with TRBD2. Looked up from germline, CDR1 is SGHVS and CDR2 is FNYEAQ. This CDR3 contains 17 residues. J gave up 2 bases and V 1 base, and 9 bases lay outside the gene matches. The CDR3 bases are TGTGCCAGCAGCTTAGGACGACTAGCCCCTAACACAGATACGCAGTATTTT. Its translation: CASSLGRLAPNTDTQYF.

In its sample, this clonotype was seen many times. This rearrangement joins TRBV6-1 to TRBJ2-2; possibly TRBD1 for D (5 bases). The CDR3 has 16 amino acids. With 0 bases removed from V and 6 bases from J, the gap between germline ends came to 14 bases. Germline V gene data show CDR1 as MNHNS and CDR2 as SASEGT. The CDR3 nucleotides are TGTGCCAGCAGTGAAGCCTTGGGCAGGGCGTCCGGGGAGCTGTTTTTT. Translating it yields CASSEALGRASGELFF.